Listed here are 2 T cell receptor beta chains from one sample, sequenced in a study of blood T cell repertoires in COVID-19. TCRdb's table, derived via immunoSEQ multiplex PCR, lists solely in-frame clones and lacks some. The data hold about 63,000 clones, with about 73% observed a single time. Sequenced material: peripheral blood. The receptors were gathered from a woman aged 80 or over with acute or convalescent COVID-19.

The chain recombines TRBV12-3 or TRBV12-4 with TRBJ2-1, with 7 bases lining up with TRBD2. V was pared by 0 bases and J by 15 bases, with 5 bases of the junction left unmatched. CDR3 length equals 12 residues. The CDR3 protein is CASSLARLAAFF. The CDR3 nucleotides are TGTGCCAGCAGTTTAGCTCGACTAGCCGCGTTCTTC.

J is TRBJ2-5 and V is TRBV2; 7 bases match TRBD1. Germline CDR1 and CDR2: SNHLY and FYNNEI. The CDR3 runs to 15 residues. Losses at the gene ends were 2 bases for V and 5 bases for J; bases not matched to a gene: 8. The CDR3 coding sequence is TGTGCCAGCAGTGAACGGTCAGGGGGAGTTGAGACCCAGTACTTC. Translating it yields CASSERSGGVETQYF.